This T cell receptor beta chain was captured by sequencing in a study of blood T cell repertoires in COVID-19 (TCRdb year 2020). Turning to the overall study: Samples from collaborators originated in the United States, Italy and Spain and spanned both the acute and convalescent phases of COVID-19. The samples were drawn from two sources: the first 160 participants of the ongoing ImmuneRACE study, and 1,000 to 1,500 subjects contributed by 6 global collaborators. The repertoires were released in a freely available public database meant as a resource for research on the immune response to SARS-CoV-2. A de-identified subject ID, COVID-19 status, age in years and sex were almost always included in the sample metadata. The dataset comprised deeply sampled blood TCRbeta repertoires from subjects exposed to, actively infected with, or recovered from COVID-19. HLA class I and class II types, where available, came from metadata supplied by the sample provider rather than from assay-based typing. The prospective study material was composed of cDNA or gDNA derived from T cells, B-cell-depleted T cells, or PBMCs.

TCRbeta CDR3 regions were amplified from genomic DNA using the immunoSEQ Assay, a bias-controlled multiplex PCR. The source study handled its data this way. Within the assay, amplification of reference gene primers was used to estimate how many nucleated cells each sample contained. To quantify the absolute abundance of each unique TCRbeta CDR3 rearrangement, sequence reads were collapsed and filtered. For each sample, productive Simpson clonality was calculated as the square root of Simpson's diversity index across productive rearrangements. The table was pulled from immuneACCESS by TCRdb, which kept in-frame rearrangements only. Such tables lose some clones; where checked, under half of the loss comes from unresolved V genes, and the rest has no known cause. Clonal size and the V and J genes are those of that table, whereas D and trimming came from the DNA. A total of 25,000 to 30,000 clones appear in this sample, roughly nine tenths of them only once. 10% of the sample is taken by the ten largest.

For this clone: Its antigen is currently not known. Within one base of it there is no much larger clone, and no base qualities were kept.

Points the paper makes about the study in general: How much clinical and demographic metadata was included differed by source and by participant, and the metadata was provided uncurated.

Whole blood was collected in K2EDTA tubes by collaborating institutions according to the institutions' own protocols. For TCRbeta analysis, collaborator samples were shipped as frozen whole blood, as isolated PBMCs, or as DNA extracted from either sample type. The CDR3 goes from the cysteine to the phenylalanine over 16 residues. Just the 48-base CDR3 DNA is kept, in frame starting at base 1. Looking up the germline V gene yields CDR1 SGDLS and CDR2 YYNGEE. V is clipped by 2 bases and J by 4 bases, and the sequence between their germline boundaries is 16 bases long. The sequenced material came from peripheral blood. The receptor comes from a man aged 55 to 70 with acute or convalescent COVID-19. The V and J segments used are TRBV9 and TRBJ1-3; TRBD1 might be the D gene, on 5 matching bases. The sequenced DNA is TGTGCCAGCAGCGTCACCCCCGCAGGGATAGGAAACACCATATATTTT. Its protein product is CASSVTPAGIGNTIYF.